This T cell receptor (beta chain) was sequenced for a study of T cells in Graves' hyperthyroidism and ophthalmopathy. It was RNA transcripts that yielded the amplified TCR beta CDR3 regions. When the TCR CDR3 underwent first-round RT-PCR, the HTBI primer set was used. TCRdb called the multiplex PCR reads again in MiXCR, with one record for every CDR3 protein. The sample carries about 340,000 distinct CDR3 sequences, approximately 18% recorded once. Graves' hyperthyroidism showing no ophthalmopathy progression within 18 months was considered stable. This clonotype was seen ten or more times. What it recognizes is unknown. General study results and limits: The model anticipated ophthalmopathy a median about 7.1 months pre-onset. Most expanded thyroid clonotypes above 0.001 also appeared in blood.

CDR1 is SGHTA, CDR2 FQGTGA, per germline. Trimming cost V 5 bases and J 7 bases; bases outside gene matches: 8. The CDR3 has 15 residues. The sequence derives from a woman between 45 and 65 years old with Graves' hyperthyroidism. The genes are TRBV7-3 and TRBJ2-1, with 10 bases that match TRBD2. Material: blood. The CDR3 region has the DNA TGTGCCAGCAGCGGCGGAGCGGGGGGGTTGAATGAGCAGTTCTTC. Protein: CASSGGAGGLNEQFF.